This T cell receptor beta chain was recorded in a study of blood T cell repertoires in COVID-19. Study overall: The study drew acute and convalescent COVID-19 samples from the United States, Italy and Spain. PBMCs, B-cell-depleted T cells, or T cells provided the cDNA or gDNA that made up the material.

The V gene lost 4 bases and the J gene lost 4 bases, with 11 bases spanning the gap. Germline CDR1 SNHLY, CDR2 FYNNEI. The length of the CDR3 is 13 residues. Original handling: Amplification of reference gene primers was used by the study to estimate nucleated cell counts. The assay was immunoSEQ multiplex PCR, and TCRdb's table has in-frame clones only and misses some. V and J calls and clone size are as listed in that table; D and trimming were resolved from the DNA. The data hold some 200,000 clones, with 86% observed a single time. This chain uses TRBV2 with TRBJ2-7, with D possibly matching TRBD2 (6 bases). The receptor comes from a woman of 80 years or more in a cohort sampled during active or convalescent COVID-19. The specimen was peripheral blood. The CDR3: CASSADYSYEQYV. CDR3 nucleotides: TGTGCCAGCAGTGCGGACTACAGTTACGAGCAGTACGTC.